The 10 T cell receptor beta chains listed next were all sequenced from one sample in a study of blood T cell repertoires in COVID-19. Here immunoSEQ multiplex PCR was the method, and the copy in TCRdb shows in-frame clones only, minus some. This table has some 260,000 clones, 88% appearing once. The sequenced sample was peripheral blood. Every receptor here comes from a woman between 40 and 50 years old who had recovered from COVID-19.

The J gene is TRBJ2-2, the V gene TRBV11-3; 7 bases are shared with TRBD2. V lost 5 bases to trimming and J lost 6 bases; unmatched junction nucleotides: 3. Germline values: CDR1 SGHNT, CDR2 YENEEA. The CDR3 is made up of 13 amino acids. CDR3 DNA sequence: TGTGCCAGCAGCCCGGGAGGCCCCGGGGAGCTGTTTTTT. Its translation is CASSPGGPGELFF.

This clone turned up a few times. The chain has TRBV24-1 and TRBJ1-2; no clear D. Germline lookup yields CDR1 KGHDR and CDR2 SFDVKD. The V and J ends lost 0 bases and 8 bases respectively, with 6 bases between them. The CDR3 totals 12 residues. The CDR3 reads CATSDLQWGYTF. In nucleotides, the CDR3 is TGTGCCACCAGTGATTTGCAGTGGGGCTACACCTTC.

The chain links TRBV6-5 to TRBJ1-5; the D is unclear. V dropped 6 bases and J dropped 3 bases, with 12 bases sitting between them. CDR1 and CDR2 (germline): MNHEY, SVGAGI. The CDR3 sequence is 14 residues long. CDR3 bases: TGTGCCAGCAGCCCCAGACACGCCAATCAGCCCCAGCATTTT. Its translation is CASSPRHANQPQHF.

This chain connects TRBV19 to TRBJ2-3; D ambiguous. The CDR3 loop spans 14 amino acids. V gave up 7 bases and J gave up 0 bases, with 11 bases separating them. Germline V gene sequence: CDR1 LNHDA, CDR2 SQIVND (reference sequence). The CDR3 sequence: CASTPPGSTDTQYF. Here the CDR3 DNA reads TGTGCCAGTACCCCCCCGGGTAGCACAGATACGCAGTATTTT. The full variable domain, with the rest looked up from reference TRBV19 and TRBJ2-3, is DGGITQSPKYLFRKEGQNVTLSCEQNLNHDAMYWYRQDPGQGLRLIYYSQIVNDFQKGDIAEGYSVSREKKESFPLTVTSAQKNPTAFYLCASTPPGSTDTQYFGPGTRLTVL.

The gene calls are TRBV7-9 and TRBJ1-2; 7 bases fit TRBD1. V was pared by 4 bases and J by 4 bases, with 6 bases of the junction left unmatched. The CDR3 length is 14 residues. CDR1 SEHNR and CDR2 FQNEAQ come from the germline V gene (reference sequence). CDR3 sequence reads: CASSSGQASYGYTF. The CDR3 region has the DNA TGTGCCAGCAGCTCCGGACAGGCATCCTATGGCTACACCTTC.

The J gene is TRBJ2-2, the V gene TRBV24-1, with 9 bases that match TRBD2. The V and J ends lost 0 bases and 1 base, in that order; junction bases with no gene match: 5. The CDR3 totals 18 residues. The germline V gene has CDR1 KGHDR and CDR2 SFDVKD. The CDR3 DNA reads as TGTGCCACCAGTGATTTGCACCTAGCGGGACAGAACACCGGGGAGCTGTTTTTT. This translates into CATSDLHLAGQNTGELFF.

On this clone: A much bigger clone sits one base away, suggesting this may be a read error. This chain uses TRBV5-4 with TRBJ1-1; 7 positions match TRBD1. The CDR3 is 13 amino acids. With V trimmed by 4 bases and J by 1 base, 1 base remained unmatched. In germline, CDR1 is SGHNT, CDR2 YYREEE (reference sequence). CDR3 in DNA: TGTGCCAGCAGCAGGACAGGGAACACTGAAGCTTTCTTT. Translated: CASSRTGNTEAFF.

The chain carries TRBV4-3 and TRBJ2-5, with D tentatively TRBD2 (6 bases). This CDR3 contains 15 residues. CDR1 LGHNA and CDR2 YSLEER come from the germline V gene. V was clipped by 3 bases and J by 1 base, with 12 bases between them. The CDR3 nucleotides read TGCGCCAGCAGCCAGGTCCCTAGCGCCCAAGAGACCCAGTACTTC. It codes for CASSQVPSAQETQYF.

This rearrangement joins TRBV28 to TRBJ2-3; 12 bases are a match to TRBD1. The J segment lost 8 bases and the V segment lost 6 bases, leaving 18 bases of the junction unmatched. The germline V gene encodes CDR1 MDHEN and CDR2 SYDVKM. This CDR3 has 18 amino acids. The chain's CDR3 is CASSHFGWSGQGAATQYF. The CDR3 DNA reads TGTGCCAGCAGCCACTTCGGGTGGTCGGGACAGGGGGCTGCTACGCAGTATTTT.

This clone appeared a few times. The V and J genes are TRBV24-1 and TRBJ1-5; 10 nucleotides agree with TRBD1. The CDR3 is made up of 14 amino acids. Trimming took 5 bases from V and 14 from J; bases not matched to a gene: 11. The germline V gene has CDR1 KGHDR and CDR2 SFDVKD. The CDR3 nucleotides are TGTGCCACCAGTGCCCCCGGGACAGGGGACGGTAAGCATTTT. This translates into CATSAPGTGDGKHF.